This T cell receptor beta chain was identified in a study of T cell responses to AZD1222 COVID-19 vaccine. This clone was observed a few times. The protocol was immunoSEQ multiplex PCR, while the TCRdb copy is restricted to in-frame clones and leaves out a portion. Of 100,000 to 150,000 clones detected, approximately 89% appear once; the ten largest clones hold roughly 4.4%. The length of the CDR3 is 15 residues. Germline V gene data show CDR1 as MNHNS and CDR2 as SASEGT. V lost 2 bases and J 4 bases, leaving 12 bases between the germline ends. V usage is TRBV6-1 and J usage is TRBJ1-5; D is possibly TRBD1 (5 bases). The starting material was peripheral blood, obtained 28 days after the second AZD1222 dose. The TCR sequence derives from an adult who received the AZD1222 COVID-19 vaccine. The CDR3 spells CASSEQGLWNQPQHF. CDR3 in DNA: TGTGCCAGCAGTGAACAGGGACTCTGGAATCAGCCCCAGCATTTT.